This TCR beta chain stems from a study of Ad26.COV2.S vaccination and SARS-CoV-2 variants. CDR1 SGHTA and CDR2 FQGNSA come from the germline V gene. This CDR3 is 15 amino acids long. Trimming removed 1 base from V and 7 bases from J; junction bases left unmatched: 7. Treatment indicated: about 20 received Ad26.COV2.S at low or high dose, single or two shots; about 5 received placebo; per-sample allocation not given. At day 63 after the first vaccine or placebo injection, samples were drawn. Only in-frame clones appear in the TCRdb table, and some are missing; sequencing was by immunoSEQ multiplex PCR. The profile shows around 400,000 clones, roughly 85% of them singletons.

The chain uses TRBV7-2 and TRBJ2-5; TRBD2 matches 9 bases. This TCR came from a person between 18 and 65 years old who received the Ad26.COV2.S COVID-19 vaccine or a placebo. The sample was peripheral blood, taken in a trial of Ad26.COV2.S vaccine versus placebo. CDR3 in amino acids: CASSLGLAALGTQYF. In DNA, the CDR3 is TGTGCCAGCAGCTTAGGACTAGCGGCTTTGGGGACCCAGTACTTC.